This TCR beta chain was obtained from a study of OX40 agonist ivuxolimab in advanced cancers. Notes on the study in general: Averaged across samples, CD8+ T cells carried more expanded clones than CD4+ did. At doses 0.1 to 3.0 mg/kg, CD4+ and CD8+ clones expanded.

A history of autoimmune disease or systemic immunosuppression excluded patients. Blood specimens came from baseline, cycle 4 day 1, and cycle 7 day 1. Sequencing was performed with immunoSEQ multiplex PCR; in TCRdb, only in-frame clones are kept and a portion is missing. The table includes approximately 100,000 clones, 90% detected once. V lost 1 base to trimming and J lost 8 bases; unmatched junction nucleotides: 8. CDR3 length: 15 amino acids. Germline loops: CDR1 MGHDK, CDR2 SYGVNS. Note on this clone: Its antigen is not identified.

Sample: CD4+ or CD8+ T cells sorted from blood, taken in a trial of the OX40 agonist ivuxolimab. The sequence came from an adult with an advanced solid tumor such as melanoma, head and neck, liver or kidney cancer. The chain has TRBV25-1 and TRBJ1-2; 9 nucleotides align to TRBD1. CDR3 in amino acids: CASSESPTDRGGYTF. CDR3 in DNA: TGTGCCAGCAGTGAATCACCCACGGACAGGGGCGGCTACACCTTC.